These 12 T cell receptor beta chains came from one sample sequenced in a study of PD-1 blockade in classical Hodgkin lymphoma. As to time point: newly diagnosed, previously untreated cHL patient sample. TCRdb keeps only in-frame clones here, not all; method: immunoSEQ multiplex PCR. The sample includes about 20,000 clones, over 75% of them seen just once. Sequenced input: peripheral blood mononuclear cells (PBMCs). These receptors originate from a human donor with classical Hodgkin lymphoma.

This sequence joins TRBV27 and TRBJ2-2; D is perhaps TRBD2 (5 bases). The length of the CDR3 is 16 residues. Trimming stripped 3 bases from V and 3 bases from J, with 14 bases between. Per the germline V gene, CDR1 is MNHEY and CDR2 is SMNVEV (reference sequence). The DNA for the CDR3 is TGTGCCAGCAGTTTTACGGCTAGCCGATACACCGGGGAGCTGTTTTTT. Encoded protein: CASSFTASRYTGELFF.

This rearrangement joins TRBV14 to TRBJ2-2, with D unclear. Trimming left V 0 bases short and J 4 bases short, with 12 bases between. This CDR3 has 16 amino acids. Germline CDR1 and CDR2: SGHDN and FVKESK. The CDR3 bases are TGTGCCAGCAGCCAAGATACAAGGTTAGTCACCGGGGAGCTGTTTTTT. It is translated as CASSQDTRLVTGELFF. Using reference TRBV14 and TRBJ2-2 for the parts outside the CDR3, the full variable domain is EAGVTQFPSHSVIEKGQTVTLRCDPISGHDNLYWYRRVMGKEIKFLLHFVKESKQDESGMPNNRFLAERTGGTYSTLKVQPAELEDSGVYFCASSQDTRLVTGELFFGEGSRLTVL.

This chain joins TRBV10-3 and TRBJ2-7; D unresolved. CDR3 size: 12 residues. From germline, CDR1 is ENHRY and CDR2 SYGVKD. V lost 4 bases, J lost 1 base, and 5 bases lay in between. For the CDR3, the DNA is TGTGCCATCAGTGGGCCTTCCTACGAGCAGTACTTC. It codes for CAISGPSYEQYF.

The chain joins TRBV10-3 to TRBJ2-1; D is ambiguous. This CDR3 is 16 amino acids long. The V end lost 2 bases, the J end lost 0 bases, and 11 bases lay between the germline ends. CDR1 and CDR2 (germline): ENHRY, SYGVKD. CDR3 protein: CAISEGPAVSYNEQFF. In DNA, the CDR3 is TGTGCCATCAGTGAGGGTCCAGCAGTCTCCTACAATGAGCAGTTCTTC.

The chain recombines TRBV12-5 with TRBJ1-1, with D uncertain. The germline gives CDR1 LGHNT, CDR2 FRNRAP. Trimming took off 7 bases at V and 6 bases at J, with 9 bases between the two ends. The CDR3 totals 11 residues. In DNA form, the CDR3 reads TGTGCTAGTGCCCAATGGGCTGAAGCTTTCTTT. This gives the protein CASAQWAEAFF.

This clone was seen only once. The genes are TRBV18 and TRBJ2-1; D uncertain. V shed 3 bases and J shed 7 bases, with 10 bases lying between them. Per the germline V gene, CDR1 is KGHSH and CDR2 is LQKENI. CDR3 length equals 13 residues. The CDR3 DNA sequence: TGTGCCAGCTCACCGTTGTGGGGTAATGAGCAGTTCTTC. This sequence encodes CASSPLWGNEQFF.

The chain uses TRBV7-2 and TRBJ1-5, with TRBD1 as a possible D gene (5 bases). Germline CDR1 is SGHTA and CDR2 is FQGNSA. There are 17 residues in the CDR3. Between the trimmed V and J ends, which lost 1 base and 4 bases, there was a span of 17 bases. Here the CDR3 reads CASSLVAGQGANQPQHF. The DNA of the CDR3 is TGTGCCAGCAGCTTAGTTGCCGGACAAGGGGCAAATCAGCCCCAGCATTTT.

The sample holds one count of this clone. This sequence joins TRBV28 and TRBJ1-3, with D possibly being TRBD1 (5 bases). The germline V and J ends were trimmed by 5 bases and 3 bases, with 17 bases remaining between them. The length of the CDR3 is 16 residues. Germline V gene data show CDR1 as MDHEN and CDR2 as SYDVKM. Here the CDR3 reads CASSADGGLFGNTIYF. The CDR3 DNA follows: TGTGCCAGCAGTGCGGACGGGGGACTCTTTGGAAACACCATATATTTT.

This clone was seen a single time. V gene TRBV28 combines with J gene TRBJ2-1, with 9 bases lining up with TRBD2. Germline V lookup: CDR1 MDHEN, CDR2 SYDVKM. The CDR3 length is 14 residues. J was trimmed by 8 bases and V by 3 bases; bases with no gene match: 5. The CDR3 DNA reads as TGTGCCAGCAGTTTCAGCGGGAGGAGGGATGAGCAGTTCTTC. This gives the protein CASSFSGRRDEQFF.

This clone qualifies as large. V usage is TRBV19 and J usage is TRBJ1-3; D is uncertain. The CDR3 runs to 14 residues. The ends were cut back, 1 base at V and 0 bases at J, with 4 bases in the middle. Germline values: CDR1 LNHDA, CDR2 SQIVND (reference sequence). CDR3 residues: CASSIGSSGNTIYF. CDR3 nucleotide sequence: TGTGCCAGTAGTATAGGAAGCTCTGGAAACACCATATATTTT.

This sequence joins TRBV6-4 and TRBJ1-4; D not certain. CDR1 is MRHNA, CDR2 SNTAGT, per germline. This CDR3 has 15 amino acids. Trimming removed 7 bases from V and 7 bases from J, with 19 bases in between. CDR3 amino acids: CASNLRAAWGEKLFF. Written as DNA, the CDR3 is TGTGCCAGCAACCTGAGGGCGGCCTGGGGTGAAAAACTGTTTTTT.

The V gene is TRBV5-6, the J gene TRBJ2-4, with D perhaps TRBD1 (5 bases). Trimming removed 4 bases from V and 0 bases from J, with 14 bases in between. The CDR3 length is 16 residues. Germline CDR1 and CDR2: SGHDT and YYEEEE. CDR3 in DNA: TGTGCCAGCAGCCTCGACAGCACTCTAGCCAAAAACATTCAGTACTTC. It encodes CASSLDSTLAKNIQYF.